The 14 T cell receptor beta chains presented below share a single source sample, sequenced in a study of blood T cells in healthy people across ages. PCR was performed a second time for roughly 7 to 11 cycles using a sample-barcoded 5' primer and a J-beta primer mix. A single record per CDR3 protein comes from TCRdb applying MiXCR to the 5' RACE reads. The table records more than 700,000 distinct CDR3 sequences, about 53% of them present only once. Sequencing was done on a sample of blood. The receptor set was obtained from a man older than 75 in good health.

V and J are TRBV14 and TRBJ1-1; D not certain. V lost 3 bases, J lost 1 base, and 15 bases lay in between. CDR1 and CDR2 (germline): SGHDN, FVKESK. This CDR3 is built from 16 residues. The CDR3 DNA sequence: TGTGCCAGCAGCCACTCTGGGATTACTAAGAACACTGAAGCTTTCTTT. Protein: CASSHSGITKNTEAFF.

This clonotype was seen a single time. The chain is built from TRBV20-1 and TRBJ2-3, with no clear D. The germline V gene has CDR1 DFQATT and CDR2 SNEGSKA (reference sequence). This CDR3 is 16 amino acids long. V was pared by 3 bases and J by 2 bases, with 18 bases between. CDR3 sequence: CSASPPRSLNTDTQYF. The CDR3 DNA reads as TGCAGTGCTAGCCCCCCTAGGTCCCTTAACACAGATACGCAGTATTTT.

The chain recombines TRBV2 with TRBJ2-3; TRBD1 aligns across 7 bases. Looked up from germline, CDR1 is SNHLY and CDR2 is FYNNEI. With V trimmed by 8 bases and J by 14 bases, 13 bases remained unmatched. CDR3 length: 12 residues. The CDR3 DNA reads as TGTGCCAGCTGGGGACAGAACAGATACGCGTATTTT. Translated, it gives CASWGQNRYAYF. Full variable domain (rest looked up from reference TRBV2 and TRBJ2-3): EPEVTQTPSHQVTQMGQEVILRCVPISNHLYFYWYRQILGQKVEFLVSFYNNEISEKSEIFDDQFSVERPDGSNFTLKIRSTKLEDSAMYFCASWGQNRYAYFGPGTRLTVL.

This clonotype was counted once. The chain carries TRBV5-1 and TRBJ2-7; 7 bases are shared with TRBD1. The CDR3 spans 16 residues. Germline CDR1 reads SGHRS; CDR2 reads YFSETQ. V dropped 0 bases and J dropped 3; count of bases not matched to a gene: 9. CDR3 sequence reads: CASSLGRQGIYYEQYF. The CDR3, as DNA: TGCGCCAGCAGCTTGGGCCGACAGGGAATTTACTACGAGCAGTACTTC.

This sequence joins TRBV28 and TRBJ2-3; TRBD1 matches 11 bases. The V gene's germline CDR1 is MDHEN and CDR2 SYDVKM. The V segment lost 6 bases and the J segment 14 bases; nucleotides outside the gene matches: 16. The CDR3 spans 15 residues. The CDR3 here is CASSRTGGEDRYAYF. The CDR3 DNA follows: TGTGCCAGCAGCCGGACAGGGGGCGAGGATAGATACGCGTATTTT.

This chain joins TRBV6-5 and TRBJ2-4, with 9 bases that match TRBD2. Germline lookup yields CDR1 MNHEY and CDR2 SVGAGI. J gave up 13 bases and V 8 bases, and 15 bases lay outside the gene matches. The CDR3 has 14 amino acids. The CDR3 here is CASGPAGGPFEQYF. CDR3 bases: TGTGCCAGCGGCCCTGCGGGAGGGCCGTTTGAGCAGTACTTC.

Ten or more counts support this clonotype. CDR3 DNA sequence: TGCAGTGCTAGAGGGGGGGACTTCTCCTCCTACGAGCAGTACTTC. Protein: CSARGGDFSSYEQYF. This chain joins TRBV20-1 and TRBJ2-7; a possible D gene is TRBD2 (6 bases). V lost 1 base and J lost 0, with 13 bases in between. There are 15 residues in the CDR3. Germline V gene lookup returns CDR1 DFQATT and CDR2 SNEGSKA (reference sequence).

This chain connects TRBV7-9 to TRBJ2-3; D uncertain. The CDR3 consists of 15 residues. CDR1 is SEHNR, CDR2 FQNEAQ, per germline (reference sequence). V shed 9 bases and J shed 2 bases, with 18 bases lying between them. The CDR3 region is CASVRQAPTTDTQYF. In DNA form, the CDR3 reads TGTGCCAGTGTCCGCCAGGCACCAACCACAGATACGCAGTATTTT.

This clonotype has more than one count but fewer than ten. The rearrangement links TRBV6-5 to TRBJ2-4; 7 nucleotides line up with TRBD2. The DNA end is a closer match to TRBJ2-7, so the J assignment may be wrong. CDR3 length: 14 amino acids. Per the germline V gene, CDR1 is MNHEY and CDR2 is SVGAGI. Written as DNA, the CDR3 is TGTGCCAGCAGTTACGAGGGCGGGAGAATCGAGCAGTACTTC. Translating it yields CASSYEGGRIEQYF.

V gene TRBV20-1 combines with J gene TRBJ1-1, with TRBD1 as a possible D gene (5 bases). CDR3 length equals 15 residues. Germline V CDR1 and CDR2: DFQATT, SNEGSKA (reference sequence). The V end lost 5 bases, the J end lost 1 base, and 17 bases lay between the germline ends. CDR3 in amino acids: CSALQGSGENTEAFF. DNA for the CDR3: TGCAGTGCTCTCCAGGGTTCGGGGGAGAACACTGAAGCTTTCTTT.

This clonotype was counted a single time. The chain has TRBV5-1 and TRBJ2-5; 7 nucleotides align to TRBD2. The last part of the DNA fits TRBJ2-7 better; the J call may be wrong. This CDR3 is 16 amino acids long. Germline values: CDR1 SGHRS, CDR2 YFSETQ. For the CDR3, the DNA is TGCGCCAGCAGCTGGGGGGGAAGGGGACGCCTAGACGAGCAGTACTTC. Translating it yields CASSWGGRGRLDEQYF.

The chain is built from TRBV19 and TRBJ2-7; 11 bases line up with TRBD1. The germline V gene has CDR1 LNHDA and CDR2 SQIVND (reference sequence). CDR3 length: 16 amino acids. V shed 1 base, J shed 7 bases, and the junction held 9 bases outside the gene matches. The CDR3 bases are TGTGCCAGTAGTATAGCCAAGGGACAGGGGGTTCAAGAGCAGTACTTC. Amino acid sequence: CASSIAKGQGVQEQYF.

The CDR3 bases are TGTGCCAGCAGCCAAGCTGCGGGACAATCGAACACTGAAGCTTTCTTT. Encoded protein: CASSQAAGQSNTEAFF. The rearrangement joins TRBV4-2 to TRBJ1-1, with D maybe TRBD1 (6 bases). Germline-derived CDR1 and CDR2 are LGHNA and YNFKEQ. V was cut by 1 base and J by 1 base, with 13 bases left in between. The CDR3 is made up of 16 amino acids.

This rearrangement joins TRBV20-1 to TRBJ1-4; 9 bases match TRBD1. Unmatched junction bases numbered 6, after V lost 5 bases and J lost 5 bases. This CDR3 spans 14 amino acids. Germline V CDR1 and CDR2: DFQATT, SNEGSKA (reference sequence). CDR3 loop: CSASQTGGNEKLFF. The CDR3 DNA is TGCAGTGCTTCCCAAACAGGGGGCAATGAAAAACTGTTTTTT.